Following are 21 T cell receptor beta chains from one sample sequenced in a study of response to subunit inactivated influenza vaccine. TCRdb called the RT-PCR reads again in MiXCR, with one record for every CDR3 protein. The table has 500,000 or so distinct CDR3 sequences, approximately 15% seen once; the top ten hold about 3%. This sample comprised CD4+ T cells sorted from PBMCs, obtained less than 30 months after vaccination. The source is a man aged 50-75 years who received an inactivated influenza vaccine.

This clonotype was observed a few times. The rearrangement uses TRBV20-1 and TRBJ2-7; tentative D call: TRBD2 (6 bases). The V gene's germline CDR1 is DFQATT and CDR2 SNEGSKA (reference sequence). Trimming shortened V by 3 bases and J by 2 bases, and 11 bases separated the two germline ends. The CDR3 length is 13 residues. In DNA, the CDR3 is TGCAGTGCTAGTCGGAGGGTCCCCTACGAGCAGTACTTC. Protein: CSASRRVPYEQYF.

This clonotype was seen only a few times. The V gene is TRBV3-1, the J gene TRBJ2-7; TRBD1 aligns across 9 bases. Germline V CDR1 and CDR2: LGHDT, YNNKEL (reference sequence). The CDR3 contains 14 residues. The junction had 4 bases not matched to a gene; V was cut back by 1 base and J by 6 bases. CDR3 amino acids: CASSQGTGVAEQYF. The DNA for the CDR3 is TGTGCCAGCAGCCAAGGGACAGGGGTGGCCGAGCAGTACTTC.

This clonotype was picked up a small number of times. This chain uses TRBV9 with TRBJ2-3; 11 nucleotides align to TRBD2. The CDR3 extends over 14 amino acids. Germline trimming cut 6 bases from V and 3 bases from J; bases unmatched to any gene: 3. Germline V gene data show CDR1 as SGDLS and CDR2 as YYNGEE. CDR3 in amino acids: CASTTSGSTDTQYF. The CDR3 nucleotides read TGTGCCAGCACCACTAGCGGGAGTACAGATACGCAGTATTTT.

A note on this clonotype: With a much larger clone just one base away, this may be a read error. The chain's CDR3 is CASSPSWSDSANTGELVF. The CDR3 region has the DNA TGTGCCAGCAGCCCTTCCTGGTCAGACAGCGCGAACACCGGGGAGCTGGTTTTT. The chain carries TRBV11-1 and TRBJ2-2; D might be TRBD1 or TRBD2, each matching 5 bases. Germline CDR1 is SGHAT and CDR2 is FQDESV (reference sequence). The CDR3 is 18 amino acids.

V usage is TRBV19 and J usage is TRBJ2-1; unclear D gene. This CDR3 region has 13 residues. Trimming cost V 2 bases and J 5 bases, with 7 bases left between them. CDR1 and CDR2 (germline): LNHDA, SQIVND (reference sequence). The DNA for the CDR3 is TGTGCCAGTAGTATAACCAGAGACAATGAGCAGTTCTTC. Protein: CASSITRDNEQFF.

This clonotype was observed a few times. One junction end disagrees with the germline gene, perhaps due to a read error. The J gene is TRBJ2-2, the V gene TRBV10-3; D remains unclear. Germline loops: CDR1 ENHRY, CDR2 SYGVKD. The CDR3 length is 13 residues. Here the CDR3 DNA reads TGTGCCATCAGTGAGCAGAACCCCGGGGAGCTGTTTTTT. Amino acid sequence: CAISEQNPGELFF.

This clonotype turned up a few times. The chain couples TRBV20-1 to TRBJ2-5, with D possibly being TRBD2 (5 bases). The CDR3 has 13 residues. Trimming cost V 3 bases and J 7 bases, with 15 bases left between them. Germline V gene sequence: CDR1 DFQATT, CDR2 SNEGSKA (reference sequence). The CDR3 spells CSARVSELPTQYF. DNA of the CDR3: TGCAGTGCTAGGGTTAGCGAGCTCCCGACCCAGTACTTC.

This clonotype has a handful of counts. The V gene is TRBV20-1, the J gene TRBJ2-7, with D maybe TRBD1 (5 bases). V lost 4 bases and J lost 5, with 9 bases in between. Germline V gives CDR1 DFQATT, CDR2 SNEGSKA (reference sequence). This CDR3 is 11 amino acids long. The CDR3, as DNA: TGCAGTGCTAACCAGGGTGACGAGCAGTACTTC. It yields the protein CSANQGDEQYF.

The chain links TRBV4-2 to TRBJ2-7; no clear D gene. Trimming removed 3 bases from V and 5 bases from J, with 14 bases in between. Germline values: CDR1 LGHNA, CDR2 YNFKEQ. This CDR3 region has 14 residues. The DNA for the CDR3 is TGTGCCAGCAGCCATGAGATAGCCTACCACGAGCAGTACTTC. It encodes CASSHEIAYHEQYF.

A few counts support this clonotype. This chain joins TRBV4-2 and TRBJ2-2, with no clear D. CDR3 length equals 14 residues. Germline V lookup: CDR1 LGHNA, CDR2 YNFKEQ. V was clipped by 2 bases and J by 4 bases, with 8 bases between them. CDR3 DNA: TGTGCCAGCAGCCAACTAGTAAGCACCGGGGAGCTGTTTTTT. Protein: CASSQLVSTGELFF.

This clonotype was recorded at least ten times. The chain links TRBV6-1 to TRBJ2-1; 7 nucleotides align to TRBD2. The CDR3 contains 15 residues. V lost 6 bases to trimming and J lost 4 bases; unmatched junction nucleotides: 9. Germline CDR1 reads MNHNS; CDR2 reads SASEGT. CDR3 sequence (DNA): TGTGCCAGCAGGGGAGGGGCTAGCGGATACAATGAGCAGTTCTTC. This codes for CASRGGASGYNEQFF.

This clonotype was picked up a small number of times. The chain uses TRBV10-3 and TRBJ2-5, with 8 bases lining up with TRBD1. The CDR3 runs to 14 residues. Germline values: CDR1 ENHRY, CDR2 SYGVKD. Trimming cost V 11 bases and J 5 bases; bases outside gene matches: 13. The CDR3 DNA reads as TGTGCCGCTACGAAGACAGGGGCCATGGAGACCCAGTACTTC. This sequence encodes CAATKTGAMETQYF.

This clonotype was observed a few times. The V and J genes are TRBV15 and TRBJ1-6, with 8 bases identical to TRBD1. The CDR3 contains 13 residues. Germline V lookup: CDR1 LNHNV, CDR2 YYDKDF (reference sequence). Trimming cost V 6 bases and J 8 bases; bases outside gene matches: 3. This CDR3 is CATRDRADSPLHF. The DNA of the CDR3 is TGTGCCACCAGGGACAGGGCTGATTCACCCCTCCACTTT.

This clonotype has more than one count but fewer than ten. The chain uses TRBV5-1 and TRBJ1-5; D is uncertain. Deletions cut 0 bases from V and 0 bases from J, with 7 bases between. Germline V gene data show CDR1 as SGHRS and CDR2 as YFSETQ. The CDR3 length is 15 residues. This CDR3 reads CASSLGVLSNQPQHF. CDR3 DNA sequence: TGCGCCAGCAGCTTGGGGGTCCTTAGCAATCAGCCCCAGCATTTT.

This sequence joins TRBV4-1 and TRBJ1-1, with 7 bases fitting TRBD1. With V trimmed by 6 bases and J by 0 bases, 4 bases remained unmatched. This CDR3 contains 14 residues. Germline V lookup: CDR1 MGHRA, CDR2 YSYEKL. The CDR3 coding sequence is TGCGCCAGCAGGAAAGGACAGGTGAACACTGAAGCTTTCTTT. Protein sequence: CASRKGQVNTEAFF.

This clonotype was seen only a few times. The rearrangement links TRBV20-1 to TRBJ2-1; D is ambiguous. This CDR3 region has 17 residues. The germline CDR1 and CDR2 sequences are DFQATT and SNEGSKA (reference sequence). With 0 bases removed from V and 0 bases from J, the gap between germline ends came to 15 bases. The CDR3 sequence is CSARDSLGRSSYNEQFF. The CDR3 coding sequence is TGCAGTGCTAGAGATAGTCTGGGCCGGAGCTCCTACAATGAGCAGTTCTTC.

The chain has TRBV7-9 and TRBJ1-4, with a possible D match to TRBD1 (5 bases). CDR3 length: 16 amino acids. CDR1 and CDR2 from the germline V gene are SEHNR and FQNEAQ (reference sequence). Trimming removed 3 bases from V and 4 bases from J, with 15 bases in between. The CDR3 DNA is TGTGCCAGCAGCTTTCAAGCGGGACTGCTTAATGAAAAACTGTTTTTT. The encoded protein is CASSFQAGLLNEKLFF.

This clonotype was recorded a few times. CDR3 amino acids: CASRPPAQETQYF. The CDR3 DNA sequence: TGTGCCAGCAGACCACCTGCTCAAGAGACCCAGTACTTC. This rearrangement joins TRBV6-2 or TRBV6-3 to TRBJ2-5; D gene unclear. The germline V and J ends were trimmed by 6 bases and 2 bases, with 10 bases remaining between them. Germline CDR1 is MNHEY and CDR2 is SVGEGT. This CDR3 contains 13 residues.

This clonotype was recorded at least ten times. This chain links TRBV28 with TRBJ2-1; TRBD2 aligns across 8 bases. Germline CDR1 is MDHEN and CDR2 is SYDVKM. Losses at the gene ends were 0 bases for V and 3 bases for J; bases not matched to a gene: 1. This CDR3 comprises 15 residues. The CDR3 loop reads CASSLWRGVYNEQFF. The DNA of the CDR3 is TGTGCCAGCAGTTTATGGCGGGGGGTCTACAATGAGCAGTTCTTC.

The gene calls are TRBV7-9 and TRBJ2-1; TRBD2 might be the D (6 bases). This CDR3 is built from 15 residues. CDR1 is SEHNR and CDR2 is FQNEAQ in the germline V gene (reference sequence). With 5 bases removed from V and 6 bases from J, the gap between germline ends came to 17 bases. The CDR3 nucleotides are TGTGCCAGCAGCCTCCAACTTGCGGGAACCAATGAGCAGTTCTTC. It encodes CASSLQLAGTNEQFF.

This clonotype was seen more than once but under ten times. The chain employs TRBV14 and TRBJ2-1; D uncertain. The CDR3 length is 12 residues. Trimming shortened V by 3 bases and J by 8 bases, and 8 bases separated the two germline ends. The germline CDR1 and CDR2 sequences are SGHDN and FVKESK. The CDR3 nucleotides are TGTGCCAGCAGCCACTTAGACGATGAGCAGTTCTTC. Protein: CASSHLDDEQFF.